This entry features one T cell receptor (beta chain) sequence. Data came from immunoSEQ multiplex PCR; TCRdb stores just in-frame clones and leaves some out. The sample includes approximately 82,000 clones, 94% of them seen just once. Germline V gives CDR1 MDHEN, CDR2 SYDVKM. J gave up 2 bases and V 5 bases, and 4 bases lay outside the gene matches. The CDR3 length is 14 residues. This specimen comes from a study of technical replicates of blood from a few donors. The clonotype comes from a human donor in good health. Material: T cells isolated from PBMCs. The chain has TRBV28 and TRBJ1-1, with 8 positions matching TRBD1. The CDR3 region has the DNA TGTGCCAGCAGTGGGACAGGACTTAACACTGAAGCTTTCTTT. It specifies CASSGTGLNTEAFF.